The sequence of this T cell receptor beta chain was determined in a study of OX40 agonist ivuxolimab in advanced cancers. Study-wide background: Having had anti-PD-1, anti-PD-L1 or anti-CTLA-4 therapy before was allowed, and approximately 40% had some.

Method: immunoSEQ multiplex PCR; TCRdb's copy keeps in-frame clones and lacks some. The sample yields 50,000 to 70,000 clones, less than 85% seen once. As concerns this clone: Its antigen is not known.

Looked up from germline, CDR1 is MGHDK and CDR2 is SYGVNS. This CDR3 region has 14 residues. Trimming took 0 bases from V and 10 from J, leaving 15 bases between them. Enrollment shut out patients with autoimmune disease history or systemic immunosuppression. The study, taken as a whole, reports: At 0.1-3.0 mg/kg, partial responders had clonal expansion among the lowest observed.

The rearrangement links TRBV25-1 to TRBJ1-2, with a possible D match to TRBD1 (5 bases). This sequence originates from an adult with an advanced solid tumor such as melanoma, head and neck, liver or kidney cancer. Specimen: CD4+ or CD8+ T cells sorted from blood, collected in a trial of the OX40 agonist ivuxolimab. The CDR3 region has the DNA TGTGCCAGCAGTGAATATGGAGCAGGGTTCCACTACACCTTC. Translated: CASSEYGAGFHYTF.